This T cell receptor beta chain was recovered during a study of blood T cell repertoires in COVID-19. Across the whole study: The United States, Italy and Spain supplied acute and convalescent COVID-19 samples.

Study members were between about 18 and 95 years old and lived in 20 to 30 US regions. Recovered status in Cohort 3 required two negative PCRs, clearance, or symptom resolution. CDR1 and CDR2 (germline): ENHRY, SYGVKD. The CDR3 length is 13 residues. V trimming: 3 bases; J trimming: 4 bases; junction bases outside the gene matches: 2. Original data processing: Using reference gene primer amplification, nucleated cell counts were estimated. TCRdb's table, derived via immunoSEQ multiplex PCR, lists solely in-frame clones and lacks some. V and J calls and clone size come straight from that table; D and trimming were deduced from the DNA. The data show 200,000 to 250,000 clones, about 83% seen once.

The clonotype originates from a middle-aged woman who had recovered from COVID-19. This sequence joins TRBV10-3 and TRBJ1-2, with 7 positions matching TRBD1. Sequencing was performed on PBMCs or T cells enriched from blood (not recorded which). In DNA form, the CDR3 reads TGTGCCATCAGTGAACAGGGGATCTATGGCTACACCTTC. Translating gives CAISEQGIYGYTF.